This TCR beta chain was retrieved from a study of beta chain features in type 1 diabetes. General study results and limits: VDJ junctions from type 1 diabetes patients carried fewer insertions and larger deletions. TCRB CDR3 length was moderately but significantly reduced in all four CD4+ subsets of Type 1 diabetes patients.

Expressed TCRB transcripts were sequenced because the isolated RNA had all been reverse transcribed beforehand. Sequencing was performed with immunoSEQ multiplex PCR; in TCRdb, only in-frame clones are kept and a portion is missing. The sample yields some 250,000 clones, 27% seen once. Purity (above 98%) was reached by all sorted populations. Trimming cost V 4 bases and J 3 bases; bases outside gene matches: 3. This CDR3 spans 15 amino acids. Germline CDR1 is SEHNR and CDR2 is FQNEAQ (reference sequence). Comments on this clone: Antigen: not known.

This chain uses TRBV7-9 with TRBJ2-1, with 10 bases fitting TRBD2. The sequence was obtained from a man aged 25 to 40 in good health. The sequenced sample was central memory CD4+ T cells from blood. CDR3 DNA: TGTGCCAGCAGCTCCCGGACTAGCGGCTACAATGAGCAGTTCTTC. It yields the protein CASSSRTSGYNEQFF.